One and the same sample provided the 14 T cell receptor beta chains below, sequenced in a study of T cell responses to AZD1222 COVID-19 vaccine. Measured with immunoSEQ multiplex PCR; TCRdb has only the in-frame clones, and not every one. The sample contains nearly 80,000 clones, 75% to 85% of which appear only once. Source: peripheral blood, taken on day 0 of AZD1222 vaccination. Every receptor here comes from an adult in good health.

V gene TRBV6-5 combines with J gene TRBJ2-2, with 8 bases fitting TRBD1. The CDR3 loop spans 15 amino acids. Germline V CDR1 and CDR2: MNHEY, SVGAGI. J gave up 0 bases and V 6 bases, and 3 bases lay outside the gene matches. CDR3 amino acids: CASRTGGANTGELFF. CDR3 nucleotide sequence: TGTGCCAGCAGAACAGGGGGAGCGAACACCGGGGAGCTGTTTTTT.

The chain combines TRBV2 with TRBJ1-1; D not certain. From germline, CDR1 is SNHLY and CDR2 FYNNEI. CDR3 length: 13 amino acids. V lost 5 bases and J lost 2, with 9 bases in between. DNA of the CDR3: TGTGCCAGCAGTCCCCGACCTAACACTGAAGCTTTCTTT. Translating it yields CASSPRPNTEAFF.

This clone was seen only a few times. J is TRBJ2-7 and V is TRBV19; TRBD2 matches 11 bases. The CDR3 loop spans 17 amino acids. Germline CDR1 and CDR2: LNHDA and SQIVND (reference sequence). The ends lost 4 bases at V and 2 bases at J; junction bases unmatched: 10. CDR3 nucleotides: TGTGCCAGTAGTACCGTTCCGACTAGCGGGAAGACCTACGAGCAGTACTTC. This encodes CASSTVPTSGKTYEQYF.

V usage is TRBV3-1 (or the pseudogene TRBV3-2) and J usage is TRBJ2-7; 8 bases fit TRBD2. V dropped 3 bases and J dropped 7; count of bases not matched to a gene: 2. This CDR3 spans 12 amino acids. From germline, CDR1 is LGHDT and CDR2 YNNKEL (reference sequence). CDR3 loop: CASSQTSEEQYF. The CDR3 DNA sequence: TGTGCCAGCAGCCAGACTAGCGAGGAGCAGTACTTC.

V usage is TRBV5-8 and J usage is TRBJ2-5; D perhaps matches TRBD2 (6 bases). The germline V gene encodes CDR1 SGHTS and CDR2 YDEGEE. This CDR3 has 15 residues. Trimming took off 4 bases at V and 7 bases at J, with 20 bases between the two ends. CDR3 sequence (DNA): TGTGCCAGCAGCCCGGCGGGGAGCGCCCGGGGGACCCAGTACTTC. Encoded protein: CASSPAGSARGTQYF.

This clone was counted between two and nine times. In DNA form, the CDR3 reads TGTGCCAGCAGTTTCTCGACAGGAACCTACGAGCAGTACTTC. Its protein is CASSFSTGTYEQYF. The chain recombines TRBV28 with TRBJ2-7; tentatively, D is TRBD1 (6 bases). Germline V gene lookup returns CDR1 MDHEN and CDR2 SYDVKM. The CDR3 sequence is 14 residues long. Between the trimmed V and J ends, which lost 3 bases and 2 bases, there was a span of 11 bases.

The genes are TRBV5-1 and TRBJ1-2, with TRBD1 identical over 7 bases. CDR3 length: 15 amino acids. J gave up 2 bases and V 0 bases, and 4 bases lay outside the gene matches. Germline V gene data show CDR1 as SGHRS and CDR2 as YFSETQ. As DNA, the CDR3 is TGCGCCAGCAGCTTGGGTTGGGACAGAAACTATGGCTACACCTTC. The encoded protein is CASSLGWDRNYGYTF.

The chain links TRBV7-8 to TRBJ2-1; D not resolved. The germline gives CDR1 SGHVS, CDR2 FQNEAQ. The ends were cut back, 3 bases at V and 4 bases at J, with 10 bases in the middle. This CDR3 contains 14 residues. The CDR3 protein is CASSLAGRYNEQFF. CDR3 sequence (DNA): TGTGCCAGCAGCTTGGCCGGTCGATACAATGAGCAGTTCTTC.

This rearrangement joins TRBV5-1 to TRBJ2-1; the D gene is possibly TRBD2 (6 bases). From germline, CDR1 is SGHRS and CDR2 YFSETQ. This CDR3 has 20 residues. The V and J ends lost 0 bases and 0 bases respectively, with 22 bases between them. DNA of the CDR3: TGCGCCAGCAGCTTGGCCTGGTGGGGAACGTCGACTAGCTCCTACAATGAGCAGTTCTTC. The encoded protein is CASSLAWWGTSTSSYNEQFF.

This clone was counted between two and nine times. V and J are TRBV4-1 and TRBJ1-1, with D perhaps TRBD1 (5 bases). The CDR3 length is 14 residues. The germline CDR1 and CDR2 sequences are MGHRA and YSYEKL. The V end lost 6 bases, the J end lost 3 bases, and 14 bases lay between the germline ends. The CDR3 DNA is TGCGCCAGCAGAAGAATAGGGGCGTACACTGAAGCTTTCTTT. Its translation: CASRRIGAYTEAFF.

This clone occurred a few times. The chain uses TRBV27 and TRBJ2-7, with a tentative D call TRBD1 (6 bases). Trimming stripped 6 bases from V and 5 bases from J, with 14 bases between. Looked up from germline, CDR1 is MNHEY and CDR2 is SMNVEV (reference sequence). This CDR3 is 13 amino acids long. Here the CDR3 DNA reads TGTGCCAGCAGCCCCAGGGGACGGGACGAGCAGTACTTC. This encodes CASSPRGRDEQYF.

The rearrangement uses TRBV4-1 and TRBJ2-7, with D perhaps matching TRBD2 (6 bases). Trimming took off 0 bases at V and 0 bases at J, with 12 bases between the two ends. CDR1 is MGHRA, CDR2 YSYEKL, per germline. CDR3 size: 16 residues. The DNA of the CDR3 is TGCGCCAGCAGCCAAGAGTCCGGGAGTTTCTCCTACGAGCAGTACTTC. This gives the protein CASSQESGSFSYEQYF.

The chain uses TRBV25-1 and TRBJ1-6; no definite D call. The V end lost 0 bases, the J end lost 7 bases, and 10 bases lay between the germline ends. From germline, CDR1 is MGHDK and CDR2 SYGVNS. This CDR3 region has 15 residues. CDR3 sequence reads: CASSEYETDNSPLHF. The CDR3 DNA follows: TGTGCCAGCAGTGAATATGAGACGGACAATTCACCCCTCCACTTT.

The chain joins TRBV3-1 (or the pseudogene TRBV3-2) to TRBJ2-1; 8 positions agree with TRBD2. The CDR3 loop spans 16 amino acids. After removal of 3 bases from V and 0 bases from J, the junction contained 4 bases not matched to a gene. Germline V lookup: CDR1 LGHDT, CDR2 YNNKEL (reference sequence). This CDR3 reads CASSQGGLVSYNEQFF. The CDR3 region has the DNA TGTGCCAGCAGCCAGGGGGGACTAGTCTCCTACAATGAGCAGTTCTTC.